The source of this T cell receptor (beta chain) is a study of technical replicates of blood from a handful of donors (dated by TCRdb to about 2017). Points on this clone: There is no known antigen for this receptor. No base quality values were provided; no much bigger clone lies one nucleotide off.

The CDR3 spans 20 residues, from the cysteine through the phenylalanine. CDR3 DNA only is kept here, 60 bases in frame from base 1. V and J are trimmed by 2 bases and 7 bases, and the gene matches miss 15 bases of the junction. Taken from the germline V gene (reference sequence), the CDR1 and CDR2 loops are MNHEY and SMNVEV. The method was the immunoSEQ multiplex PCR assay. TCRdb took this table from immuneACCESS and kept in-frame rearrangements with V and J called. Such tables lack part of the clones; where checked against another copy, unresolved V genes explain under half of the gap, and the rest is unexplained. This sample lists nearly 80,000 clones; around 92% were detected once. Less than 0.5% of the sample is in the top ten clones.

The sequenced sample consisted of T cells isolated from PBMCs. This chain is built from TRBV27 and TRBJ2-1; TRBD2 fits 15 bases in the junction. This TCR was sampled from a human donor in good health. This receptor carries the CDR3 CASSLQVSGLAGGTWNEQFF. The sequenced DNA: TGTGCCAGCAGTTTACAAGTTTCGGGACTAGCGGGAGGCACATGGAATGAGCAGTTCTTC.